The sequence of this T cell receptor beta chain was determined in a study of blood T cell repertoires in COVID-19. The overall study: The study drew acute and convalescent COVID-19 samples from the United States, Italy and Spain. PBMCs, B-cell-depleted T cells, or T cells were the source of the cDNA or gDNA that made up the material.

Some clones are missing from TCRdb's copy, which holds only in-frame ones; the method was immunoSEQ multiplex PCR. The profile shows about 210,000 clones, 83% of them singletons. Per the germline V gene, CDR1 is MNHEY and CDR2 is SVGEGT. CDR3 length: 15 amino acids. With V trimmed by 4 bases and J by 2 bases, 5 bases remained unmatched. The chain joins TRBV6-2 or TRBV6-3 to TRBJ2-7; 10 nucleotides line up with TRBD2. Material: peripheral blood. This clonotype was obtained from a woman aged 40-49 years with active or convalescent COVID-19. The CDR3 protein is CASSLRAGGAYEQYF. Written as DNA, the CDR3 is TGTGCCAGCAGTTTGAGAGCGGGGGGGGCCTACGAGCAGTACTTC.